Below are 27 T cell receptor beta chains sequenced from a single sample in a study of T cells after yellow fever vaccination. Using its own MiXCR run on the 5' RACE reads, TCRdb lists one record per CDR3 protein. The sample shows under 150,000 distinct CDR3 sequences, approximately 7.7% of them seen only once. Material: CD4+ T cells sorted from PBMCs, obtained 5 days after the yellow fever booster vaccination. Receptors originate from a man aged 30 to 45 who received the YFV17D yellow fever vaccine.

This clonotype showed up just a few times. The J gene is TRBJ2-5, the V gene TRBV5-1; no definite D call. The germline V and J ends were trimmed by 4 bases and 4 bases, with 14 bases remaining between them. Germline V gene lookup returns CDR1 SGHRS and CDR2 YFSETQ. The CDR3 extends over 14 amino acids. In DNA, the CDR3 is TGCGCCAGCAGCCCGGACCCCGGCGGAGAGACCCAGTACTTC. It codes for CASSPDPGGETQYF.

This clonotype was seen ten or more times. J is TRBJ2-7 and V is TRBV19; a weak D match, TRBD2 (6 bases). Germline CDR1 LNHDA, CDR2 SQIVND (reference sequence). The germline V and J ends were trimmed by 3 bases and 3 bases, with 9 bases remaining between them. The CDR3 is 13 residues long. DNA for the CDR3: TGTGCCAGTAGTATTGGGGGGTTCTACGAGCAGTACTTC. This codes for CASSIGGFYEQYF. Together with reference TRBV19 and TRBJ2-7, the CDR3 gives the full variable domain: DGGITQSPKYLFRKEGQNVTLSCEQNLNHDAMYWYRQDPGQGLRLIYYSQIVNDFQKGDIAEGYSVSREKKESFPLTVTSAQKNPTAFYLCASSIGGFYEQYFGPGTRLTVT.

As to this clonotype: This sequence may be a read error, since a much larger clone differs from it by one base. The V and J genes are TRBV11-2 and TRBJ2-1; TRBD2 aligns across 9 bases. Per the germline V gene, CDR1 is SGHAT and CDR2 is FQNNGV. Germline trimming cut 0 bases from V and 7 bases from J; bases unmatched to any gene: 16. This CDR3 has 19 residues. CDR3 nucleotides: TGTGCCAGCAGCTTAGAGGTTAGGAGACCAGCGGGAGGAGGGAATGAGCAGTTCTTC. Encoded protein: CASSLEVRRPAGGGNEQFF.

This clonotype has at least ten counts. The genes are TRBV14 and TRBJ1-6; no reliable D call. Trimming shortened V by 5 bases and J by 2 bases, and 7 bases separated the two germline ends. The CDR3 has 14 residues. Germline loops: CDR1 SGHDN, CDR2 FVKESK. Written as DNA, the CDR3 is TGTGCCAGCAGCGCCGGTACCTATAATTCACCCCTCCACTTT. Translated: CASSAGTYNSPLHF.

This clonotype has a count of ten or more. CDR3 sequence reads: CASSLLQGIYGYTF. The DNA of the CDR3 is TGTGCCAGCAGCTTACTACAGGGGATCTATGGCTACACCTTC. The rearrangement uses TRBV7-9 and TRBJ1-2; 7 bases line up with TRBD1. Germline V gene data show CDR1 as SEHNR and CDR2 as FQNEAQ (reference sequence). The CDR3 spans 14 residues. The V and J ends lost 2 bases and 4 bases, in that order; junction bases with no gene match: 4.

The J gene is TRBJ1-1, the V gene TRBV18, with D hard to call. The CDR3 length is 15 residues. The germline V gene encodes CDR1 KGHSH and CDR2 LQKENI. Trimming took 4 bases from V and 0 from J, leaving 12 bases between them. In DNA, the CDR3 is TGTGCCAGCTCACTCGGGATCGGGGTGAACACTGAAGCTTTCTTT. Amino acid sequence: CASSLGIGVNTEAFF.

The chain's CDR3 is CASRGAGSSYNEQFF. The CDR3 DNA follows: TGTGCCAGCAGGGGGGCAGGGAGCTCCTACAATGAGCAGTTCTTC. The rearrangement joins TRBV7-8 to TRBJ2-1; a weak D match, TRBD1 (6 bases). The germline V and J ends were trimmed by 6 bases and 0 bases, with 12 bases remaining between them. CDR1 SGHVS and CDR2 FQNEAQ come from the germline V gene. This CDR3 has 15 residues.

This clonotype was observed many times. This chain links TRBV12-3 or TRBV12-4 with TRBJ2-3, with TRBD2 matching 8 bases. The CDR3 runs 14 residues. With V trimmed by 3 bases and J by 4 bases, 3 bases remained unmatched. The chain's CDR3 is CASSFGGAADTQYF. CDR3 sequence (DNA): TGTGCCAGCAGTTTCGGGGGGGCGGCAGATACGCAGTATTTT.

The DNA for the CDR3 is TGTGCCAGCACCGCCCGAGGCAGGGGATCCTACAATGAGCAGTTCTTC. It is translated as CASTARGRGSYNEQFF. The chain joins TRBV28 to TRBJ2-1; a weak D match, TRBD1 (6 bases). Germline CDR1 reads MDHEN; CDR2 reads SYDVKM. The CDR3 has 16 residues. V gave up 7 bases and J gave up 1 base, with 17 bases separating them. The whole variable domain, filled in from reference TRBV28 and TRBJ2-1, reads DVKVTQSSRYLVKRTGEKVFLECVQDMDHENMFWYRQDPGLGLRLIYFSYDVKMKEKGDIPEGYSVSREKKERFSLILESASTNQTSMYLCASTARGRGSYNEQFFGPGTRLTVL.

The table lists this clonotype with many counts. The chain recombines TRBV30 with TRBJ2-5; the D gene could be TRBD1 or TRBD2 (5 bases each). This CDR3 is 12 amino acids long. Trimming removed 8 bases at V and 5 bases at J, with 15 bases between. The germline V gene encodes CDR1 GTSNPN and CDR2 SVGIG (reference sequence). The CDR3 bases are TGTGCCGGGACGTGGTCGGGCGAGACCCAGTACTTC. Its protein product is CAGTWSGETQYF.

This clonotype appeared many times. The chain is built from TRBV6-5 and TRBJ1-3; perhaps TRBD1 as D (6 bases). The V and J ends lost 0 bases and 1 base respectively, with 13 bases between them. CDR3 size: 17 residues. The germline V gene encodes CDR1 MNHEY and CDR2 SVGAGI. Written as DNA, the CDR3 is TGTGCCAGCAGTTACTCCGGCAGGGGCAAATCTGGAAACACCATATATTTT. It encodes CASSYSGRGKSGNTIYF.

This clonotype was counted at least ten times. The chain uses TRBV9 and TRBJ2-1, with TRBD2 identical over 9 bases. Germline V gene lookup returns CDR1 SGDLS and CDR2 YYNGEE. Trimming cost V 3 bases and J 6 bases; bases outside gene matches: 13. The CDR3 sequence is 17 residues long. CDR3 in DNA: TGTGCCAGCAGCGAGGGGGTGCGTCTAGCGGGACCCAATGAGCAGTTCTTC. Encoded protein: CASSEGVRLAGPNEQFF.

This clonotype has ten or more counts. The V and J genes are TRBV7-2 and TRBJ2-1; D not certain. Trimming removed 4 bases from V and 4 bases from J, with 8 bases in between. From germline, CDR1 is SGHTA and CDR2 FQGNSA. The CDR3 extends over 13 amino acids. Here the CDR3 DNA reads TGTGCCAGCAGCTCGACGGAGTACAATGAGCAGTTCTTC. The encoded protein is CASSSTEYNEQFF.

There are many counts of this clonotype. This chain connects TRBV7-2 to TRBJ1-1; no reliable D call. The CDR3 consists of 13 residues. Between the trimmed V and J ends, which lost 5 bases and 0 bases, there was a span of 7 bases. The V gene's germline CDR1 is SGHTA and CDR2 FQGNSA. The CDR3, as DNA: TGTGCCAGCAGCCAGAGGATGAACACTGAAGCTTTCTTT. Its protein is CASSQRMNTEAFF.

This clonotype was found many times. This chain connects TRBV5-5 to TRBJ2-2; no firm D call. This CDR3 comprises 14 residues. Trimming took 3 bases from V and 3 from J, leaving 9 bases between them. CDR1 and CDR2 (germline): SGHKS, YYEKEE (reference sequence). The CDR3 here is CASSSPRDTGELFF. CDR3 DNA sequence: TGTGCCAGCAGCTCACCTCGGGACACCGGGGAGCTGTTTTTT.

This clonotype was counted many times. The genes are TRBV24-1 and TRBJ2-5; 7 bases line up with TRBD1. Germline V gene data show CDR1 as KGHDR and CDR2 as SFDVKD. With V trimmed by 5 bases and J by 1 base, 6 bases remained unmatched. CDR3 size: 15 residues. CDR3 region: CATSGGGASQETQYF. The CDR3 DNA sequence: TGTGCCACCAGTGGAGGGGGCGCCTCCCAAGAGACCCAGTACTTC.

This chain connects TRBV7-9 to TRBJ2-6; 8 nucleotides match TRBD1. V gave up 5 bases and J gave up 2 bases; unmatched junction bases: 5. In germline, CDR1 is SEHNR, CDR2 FQNEAQ (reference sequence). The CDR3 sequence is 16 residues long. CDR3 protein: CASSAQGAAGANVLTF. In DNA, the CDR3 is TGTGCCAGCAGCGCGCAGGGGGCGGCTGGGGCCAACGTCCTGACTTTC.

This clonotype was detected many times. This CDR3 is CASSPVSGNTGELFF. Here the CDR3 DNA reads TGTGCCAGCTCACCAGTGAGCGGCAACACCGGGGAGCTGTTTTTT. The rearrangement uses TRBV18 and TRBJ2-2, with D perhaps matching TRBD2 (5 bases). V was pared by 2 bases and J by 2 bases, with 9 bases between. CDR3 length equals 15 residues. Germline-derived CDR1 and CDR2 are KGHSH and LQKENI. Full variable domain (rest looked up from reference TRBV18 and TRBJ2-2): NAGVMQNPRHLVRRRGQEARLRCSPMKGHSHVYWYRQLPEEGLKFMVYLQKENIIDESGMPKERFSAEFPKEGPSILRIQQVVRGDSAAYFCASSPVSGNTGELFFGEGSRLTVL.

This clonotype was counted at least ten times. The V call is TRBV20-1, the J call TRBJ2-1; unclear D gene. Germline-derived CDR1 and CDR2 are DFQATT and SNEGSKA (reference sequence). The V and J ends lost 3 bases and 6 bases respectively, with 12 bases between them. This CDR3 has 13 residues. CDR3 protein: CSASVVPGNEQFF. In nucleotides, the CDR3 is TGCAGTGCTAGCGTAGTACCGGGCAATGAGCAGTTCTTC.

This clonotype was found many times. The chain combines TRBV6-2 or TRBV6-3 with TRBJ2-2, with D maybe TRBD1 (6 bases). The V end lost 11 bases, the J end lost 1 base, and 11 bases lay between the germline ends. Germline lookup yields CDR1 MNHEY and CDR2 SVGEGT. CDR3 length: 13 residues. CDR3 region: CAGQGRNTGELFF. CDR3 nucleotide sequence: TGTGCCGGGCAGGGGAGGAACACCGGGGAGCTGTTTTTT.

This clonotype was detected many times. This rearrangement joins TRBV6-5 to TRBJ2-7; D is unclear. V was cut by 2 bases and J by 4 bases, with 12 bases left in between. This CDR3 has 14 residues. Per germline, CDR1 MNHEY and CDR2 SVGAGI. CDR3 protein: CASSYRALGYEQYF. CDR3 nucleotide sequence: TGTGCCAGCAGTTACAGGGCATTGGGGTACGAGCAGTACTTC.

In its sample, this clonotype was seen a few times. This sequence joins TRBV6-1 and TRBJ2-5; 10 positions agree with TRBD2. The CDR3 is made up of 15 amino acids. The germline V gene encodes CDR1 MNHNS and CDR2 SASEGT. The J segment lost 0 bases and the V segment lost 7 bases, leaving 5 bases of the junction unmatched. The CDR3 loop is CASKSGLADQETQYF. The CDR3 bases are TGTGCCAGCAAATCCGGACTAGCGGACCAAGAGACCCAGTACTTC.

This clonotype has at least ten counts. The rearrangement links TRBV12-3 or TRBV12-4 to TRBJ2-2; TRBD2 matches 7 bases. V lost 5 bases and J lost 5; bases outside the gene matches: 8. The CDR3 is 15 amino acids. The CDR3 reads CASSDRDYTTGELFF. The CDR3 DNA sequence: TGTGCCAGCAGTGACCGGGACTACACTACCGGGGAGCTGTTTTTT.

This clonotype was detected many times. The CDR3 DNA sequence: TGTGCCTGGAGTGTGAAGGGGGCGAATGGCTACACCTTC. Translation gives CAWSVKGANGYTF. This chain connects TRBV30 to TRBJ1-2; 7 nucleotides agree with TRBD1. Germline CDR1 GTSNPN, CDR2 SVGIG (reference sequence). CDR3 length equals 13 residues. V shed 0 bases, J shed 6 bases, and the junction held 4 bases outside the gene matches.

This clonotype was found many times. The chain couples TRBV6-5 to TRBJ2-5; TRBD2 might be the D (6 bases). V lost 0 bases to trimming and J lost 5 bases, with 10 bases between them. The CDR3 runs to 14 residues. Per the germline V gene, CDR1 is MNHEY and CDR2 is SVGAGI. CDR3: CASSYSRLAETQYF. As DNA, the CDR3 is TGTGCCAGCAGTTACTCGAGGCTAGCGGAGACCCAGTACTTC.

This clonotype was detected ten times or more. The gene calls are TRBV5-5 and TRBJ2-2; 9 positions match TRBD2. Germline CDR1 reads SGHKS; CDR2 reads YYEKEE (reference sequence). CDR3 length equals 15 residues. V dropped 2 bases and J dropped 11; count of bases not matched to a gene: 10. CDR3 nucleotide sequence: TGTGCCAGCAGCTTTATAGCGGGAGAAGTGCAAGAGCTGTTTTTT. It yields the protein CASSFIAGEVQELFF.

This clonotype was found many times. The chain carries TRBV7-2 and TRBJ2-5; D is ambiguous. The CDR3 spans 15 residues. Germline values: CDR1 SGHTA, CDR2 FQGNSA. Trimming took off 7 bases at V and 1 base at J, with 16 bases between the two ends. CDR3: CASILRAWGQETQYF. In DNA, the CDR3 is TGTGCCAGCATTCTCAGAGCCTGGGGCCAAGAGACCCAGTACTTC.